The source of this T cell receptor (beta chain) is a study of metastatic and nonmetastatic thyroid tumors (dated by TCRdb to about 2020). About the study as a whole: The researchers compared repertoires between peripheral blood samples and tumor or nodule tissue samples from patients with malignant or benign thyroid disease. What the authors observed across the whole study: TCR beta diversity was reported as significantly higher in malignant tumors than in benign nodules, in both blood and tumor samples.

No treatment had been received by any patient before thyroid surgery. Patient clinical samples collected from 2012 to 2018 were retrospectively analysed using T-cell receptor beta sequencing. This clone was recorded at least ten times. The antigen it recognizes is unknown. There are no base qualities to consult, and no much larger clone falls within one base. The library was made by PCR. For sequencing, an Illumina HiSeq 4000 was employed. High-throughput sequencing was used to profile the CDR3 region of the TCR beta-chain in every patient. On the study's bioinformatics: The researchers built a classifier to tell apart papillary thyroid cancer patients with distant metastasis, based on CDR3 differences among clinicopathological groups. The Shannon index was used to assess repertoire diversity, and the Morisita-Horn index was used to assess tumor-blood repertoire similarity. TCRdb reworked the public reads: Q25 trimming with fastp, MiXCR clone assembly, productive beta chains retained. The V and J calls were not made by the authors but by TCRdb's processing. This sample gives about 69,000 clones in total; 12% to 15% of them show up just once. In total, the top ten clones hold around 7% of the sample.

In the germline V gene, CDR1 corresponds to WSHSY and CDR2 to SAAADI. Trimming takes 3 bases from V and 5 bases from J, and the germline ends sit 14 bases apart. The CDR3 covers 15 residues, taking in both the cysteine and the phenylalanine. Just CDR3 DNA is preserved here, 45 bases in frame from base 1. The chain was built from TRBV10-2 and TRBJ2-1; the D match is possibly TRBD1 or TRBD2, with 5 bases aligned in each. This TCR was sampled from a male donor with papillary thyroid cancer or a benign thyroid nodule (not recorded which). Some clones in this sample may be carry-over from other donors' samples. The sample consisted of blood. The CDR3 reads CASSDWGGSNNEQFF. The DNA sequence reads TGCGCCAGCAGTGATTGGGGCGGGTCAAACAATGAGCAGTTCTTC.